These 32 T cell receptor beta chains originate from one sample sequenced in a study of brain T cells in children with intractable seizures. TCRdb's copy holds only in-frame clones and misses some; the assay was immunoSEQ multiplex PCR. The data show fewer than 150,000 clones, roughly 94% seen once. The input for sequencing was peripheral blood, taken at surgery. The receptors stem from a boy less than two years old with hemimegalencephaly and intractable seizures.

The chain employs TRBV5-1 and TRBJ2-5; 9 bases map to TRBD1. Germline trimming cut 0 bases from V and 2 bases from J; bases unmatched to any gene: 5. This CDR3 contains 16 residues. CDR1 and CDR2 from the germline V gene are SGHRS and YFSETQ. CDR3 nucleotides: TGCGCCAGCAGCTTGGAAGCGACAGGGGGTCAAGAGACCCAGTACTTC. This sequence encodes CASSLEATGGQETQYF.

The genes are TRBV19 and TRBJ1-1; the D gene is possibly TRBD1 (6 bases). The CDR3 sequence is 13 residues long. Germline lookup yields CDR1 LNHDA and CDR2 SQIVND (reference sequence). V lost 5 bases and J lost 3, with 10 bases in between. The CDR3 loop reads CASSLWGHTEAFF. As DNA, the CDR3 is TGTGCCAGTAGTTTGTGGGGGCACACTGAAGCTTTCTTT.

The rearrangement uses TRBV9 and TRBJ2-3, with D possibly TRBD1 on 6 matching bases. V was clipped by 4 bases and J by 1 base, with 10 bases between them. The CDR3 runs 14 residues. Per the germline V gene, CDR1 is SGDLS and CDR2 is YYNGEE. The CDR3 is CASSPRQGTDTQYF. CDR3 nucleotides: TGTGCCAGCAGCCCCCGACAGGGCACAGATACGCAGTATTTT.

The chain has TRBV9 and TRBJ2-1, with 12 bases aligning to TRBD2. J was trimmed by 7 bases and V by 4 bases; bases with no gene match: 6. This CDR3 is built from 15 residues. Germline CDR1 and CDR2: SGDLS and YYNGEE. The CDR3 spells CASSPTSGSGNEQFF. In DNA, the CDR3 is TGTGCCAGCAGCCCGACTAGCGGGAGTGGTAATGAGCAGTTCTTC. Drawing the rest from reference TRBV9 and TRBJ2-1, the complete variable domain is DSGVTQTPKHLITATGQRVTLRCSPRSGDLSVYWYQQSLDQGLQFLIQYYNGEERAKGNILERFSAQQFPDLHSELNLSSLELGDSALYFCASSPTSGSGNEQFFGPGTRLTVL.

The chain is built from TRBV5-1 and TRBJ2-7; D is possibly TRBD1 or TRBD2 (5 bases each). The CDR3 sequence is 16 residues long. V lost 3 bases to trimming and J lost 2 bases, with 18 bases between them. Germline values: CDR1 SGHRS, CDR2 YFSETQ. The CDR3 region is CASSYGAGLSPYEQYF. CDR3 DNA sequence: TGCGCCAGCAGCTACGGGGCGGGTTTATCCCCCTACGAGCAGTACTTC.

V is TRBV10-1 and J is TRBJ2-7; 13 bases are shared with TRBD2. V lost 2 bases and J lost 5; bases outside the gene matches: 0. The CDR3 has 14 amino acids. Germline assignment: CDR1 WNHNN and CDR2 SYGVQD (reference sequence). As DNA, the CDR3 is TGCGCCAGCAGTGAGGGACTAGCGGGAGACGAGCAGTACTTC. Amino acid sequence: CASSEGLAGDEQYF.

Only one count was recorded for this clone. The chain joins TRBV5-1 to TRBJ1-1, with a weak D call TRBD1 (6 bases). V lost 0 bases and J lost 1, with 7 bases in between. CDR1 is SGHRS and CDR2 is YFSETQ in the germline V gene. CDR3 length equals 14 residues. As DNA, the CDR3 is TGCGCCAGCAGCTTGGTGACAGGGAACACTGAAGCTTTCTTT. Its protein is CASSLVTGNTEAFF.

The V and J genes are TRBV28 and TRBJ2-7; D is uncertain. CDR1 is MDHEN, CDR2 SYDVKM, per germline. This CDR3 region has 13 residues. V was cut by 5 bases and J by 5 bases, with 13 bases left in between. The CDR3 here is CASSLRYPNEQYF. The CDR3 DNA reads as TGTGCCAGCAGTCTCCGATATCCTAACGAGCAGTACTTC. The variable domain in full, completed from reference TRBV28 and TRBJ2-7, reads DVKVTQSSRYLVKRTGEKVFLECVQDMDHENMFWYRQDPGLGLRLIYFSYDVKMKEKGDIPEGYSVSREKKERFSLILESASTNQTSMYLCASSLRYPNEQYFGPGTRLTVT.

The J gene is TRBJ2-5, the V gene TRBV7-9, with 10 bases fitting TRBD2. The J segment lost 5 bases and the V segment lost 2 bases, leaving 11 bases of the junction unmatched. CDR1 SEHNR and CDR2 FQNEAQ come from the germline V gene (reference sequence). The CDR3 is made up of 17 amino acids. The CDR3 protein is CASSLLLGLASAETQYF. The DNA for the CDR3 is TGTGCCAGCAGCTTACTATTGGGACTAGCGAGTGCGGAGACCCAGTACTTC.

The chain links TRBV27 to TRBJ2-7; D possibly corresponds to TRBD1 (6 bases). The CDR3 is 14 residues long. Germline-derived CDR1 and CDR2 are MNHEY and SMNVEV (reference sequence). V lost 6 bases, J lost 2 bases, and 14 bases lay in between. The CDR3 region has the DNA TGTGCCAGCAGAAAACCGGGACAAACCTACGAGCAGTACTTC. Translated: CASRKPGQTYEQYF.

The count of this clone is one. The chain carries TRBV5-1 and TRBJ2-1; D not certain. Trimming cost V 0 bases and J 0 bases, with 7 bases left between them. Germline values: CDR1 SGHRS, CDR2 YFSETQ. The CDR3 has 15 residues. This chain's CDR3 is CASSLDPRSYNEQFF. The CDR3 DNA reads TGCGCCAGCAGCTTGGACCCGCGCTCCTACAATGAGCAGTTCTTC.

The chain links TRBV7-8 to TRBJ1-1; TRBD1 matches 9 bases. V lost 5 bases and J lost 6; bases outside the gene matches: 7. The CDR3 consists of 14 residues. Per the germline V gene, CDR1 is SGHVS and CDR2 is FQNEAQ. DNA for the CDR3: TGTGCCAGCAGCATCCGACAGGGGGTCTCTGAAGCTTTCTTT. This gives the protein CASSIRQGVSEAFF.

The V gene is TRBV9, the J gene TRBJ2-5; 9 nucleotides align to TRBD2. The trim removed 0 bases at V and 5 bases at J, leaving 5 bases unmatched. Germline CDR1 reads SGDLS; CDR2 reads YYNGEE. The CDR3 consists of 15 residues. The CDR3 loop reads CASSVGNSGSETQYF. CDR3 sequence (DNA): TGTGCCAGCAGCGTAGGTAATAGCGGGAGTGAGACCCAGTACTTC. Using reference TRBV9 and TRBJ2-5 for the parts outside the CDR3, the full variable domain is DSGVTQTPKHLITATGQRVTLRCSPRSGDLSVYWYQQSLDQGLQFLIQYYNGEERAKGNILERFSAQQFPDLHSELNLSSLELGDSALYFCASSVGNSGSETQYFGPGTRLLVL.

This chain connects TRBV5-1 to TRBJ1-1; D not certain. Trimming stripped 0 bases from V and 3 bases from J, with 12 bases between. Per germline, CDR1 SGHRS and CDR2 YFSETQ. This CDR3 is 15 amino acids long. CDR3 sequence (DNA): TGCGCCAGCAGCTTGGCGCGGATGTCGGACACTGAAGCTTTCTTT. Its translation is CASSLARMSDTEAFF.

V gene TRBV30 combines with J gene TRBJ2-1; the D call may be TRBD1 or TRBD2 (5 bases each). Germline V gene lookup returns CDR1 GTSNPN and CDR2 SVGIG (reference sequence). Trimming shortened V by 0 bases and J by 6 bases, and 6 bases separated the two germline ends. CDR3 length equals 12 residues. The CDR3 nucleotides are TGTGCCTGGAGTGTGGGGGTCAATGAGCAGTTCTTC. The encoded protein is CAWSVGVNEQFF. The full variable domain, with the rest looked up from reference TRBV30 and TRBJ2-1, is SQTIHQWPATLVQPVGSPLSLECTVEGTSNPNLYWYRQAAGRGLQLLFYSVGIGQISSEVPQNLSASRPQDRQFILSSKKLLLSDSGFYLCAWSVGVNEQFFGPGTRLTVL.

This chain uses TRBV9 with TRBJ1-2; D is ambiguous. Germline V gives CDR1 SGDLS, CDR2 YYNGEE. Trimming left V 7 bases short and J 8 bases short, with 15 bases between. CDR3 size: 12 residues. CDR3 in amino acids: CASPPERDGYTF. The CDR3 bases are TGTGCCAGCCCCCCAGAGCGTGACGGCTACACCTTC.

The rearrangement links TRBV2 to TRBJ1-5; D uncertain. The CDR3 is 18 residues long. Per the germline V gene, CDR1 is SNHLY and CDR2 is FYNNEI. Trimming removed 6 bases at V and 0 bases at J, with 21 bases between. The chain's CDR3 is CASSHPGHTTYSNQPQHF. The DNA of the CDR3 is TGTGCCAGCAGCCACCCGGGTCACACCACCTATAGCAATCAGCCCCAGCATTTT.

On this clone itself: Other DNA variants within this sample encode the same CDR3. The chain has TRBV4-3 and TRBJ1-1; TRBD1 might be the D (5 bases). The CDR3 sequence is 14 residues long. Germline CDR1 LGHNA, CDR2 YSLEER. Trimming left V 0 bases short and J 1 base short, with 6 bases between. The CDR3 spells CASSQDRANTEAFF. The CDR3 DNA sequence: TGCGCCAGCAGCCAAGACAGGGCGAACACTGAAGCTTTCTTT.

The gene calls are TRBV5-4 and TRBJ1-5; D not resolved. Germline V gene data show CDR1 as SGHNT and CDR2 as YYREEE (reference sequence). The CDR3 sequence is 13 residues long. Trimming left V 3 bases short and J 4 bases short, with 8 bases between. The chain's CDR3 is CASSSGRNQPQHF. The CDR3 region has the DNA TGTGCCAGCAGCTCTGGACGGAATCAGCCCCAGCATTTT.

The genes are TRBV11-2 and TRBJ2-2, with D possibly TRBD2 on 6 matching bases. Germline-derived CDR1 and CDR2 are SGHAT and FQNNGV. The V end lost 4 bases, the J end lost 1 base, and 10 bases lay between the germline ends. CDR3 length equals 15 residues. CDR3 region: CASSYRDWNTGELFF. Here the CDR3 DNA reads TGTGCCAGCAGCTACCGGGACTGGAACACCGGGGAGCTGTTTTTT.

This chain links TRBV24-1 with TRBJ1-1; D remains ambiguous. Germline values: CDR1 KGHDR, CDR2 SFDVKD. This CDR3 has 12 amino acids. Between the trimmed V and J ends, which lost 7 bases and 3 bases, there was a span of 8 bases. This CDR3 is CATRGGDTEAFF. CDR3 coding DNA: TGTGCCACCAGGGGCGGGGACACTGAAGCTTTCTTT.

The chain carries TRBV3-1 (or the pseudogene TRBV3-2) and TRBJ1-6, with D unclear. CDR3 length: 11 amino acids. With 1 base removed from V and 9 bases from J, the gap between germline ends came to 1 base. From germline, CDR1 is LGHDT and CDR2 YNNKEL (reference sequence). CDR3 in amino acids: CASSQGSPLHF. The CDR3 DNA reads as TGTGCCAGCAGCCAAGGTTCACCCCTCCACTTT.

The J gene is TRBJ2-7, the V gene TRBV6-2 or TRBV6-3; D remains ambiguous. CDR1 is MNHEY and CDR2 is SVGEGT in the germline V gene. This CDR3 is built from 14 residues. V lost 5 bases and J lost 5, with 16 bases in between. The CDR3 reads CASSDRLSVNEQYF. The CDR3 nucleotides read TGTGCCAGCAGTGACCGACTGAGCGTCAACGAGCAGTACTTC.

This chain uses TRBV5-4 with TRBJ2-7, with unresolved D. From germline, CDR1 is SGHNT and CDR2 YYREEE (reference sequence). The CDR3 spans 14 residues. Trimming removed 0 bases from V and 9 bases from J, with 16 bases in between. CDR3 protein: CASSLEGPGAPQYF. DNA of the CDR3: TGTGCCAGCAGCTTGGAGGGCCCGGGTGCTCCGCAGTACTTC.

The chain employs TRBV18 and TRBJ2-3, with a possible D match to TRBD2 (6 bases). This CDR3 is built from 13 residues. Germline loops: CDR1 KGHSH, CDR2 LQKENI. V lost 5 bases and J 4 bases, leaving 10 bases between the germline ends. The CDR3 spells CASSAPGADTQYF. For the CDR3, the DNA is TGTGCCAGCTCAGCGCCGGGAGCAGATACGCAGTATTTT.

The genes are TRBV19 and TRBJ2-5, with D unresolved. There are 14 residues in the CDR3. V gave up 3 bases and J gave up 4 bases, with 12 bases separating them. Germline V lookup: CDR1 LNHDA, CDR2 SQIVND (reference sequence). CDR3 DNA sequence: TGTGCCAGTAGTATCCGAGGTCCGGGAGAGACCCAGTACTTC. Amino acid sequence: CASSIRGPGETQYF.

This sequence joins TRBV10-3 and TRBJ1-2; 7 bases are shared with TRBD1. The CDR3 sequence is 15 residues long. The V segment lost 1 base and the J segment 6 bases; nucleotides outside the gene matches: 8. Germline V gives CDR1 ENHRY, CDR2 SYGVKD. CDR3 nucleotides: TGTGCCATCAGTGAGTGGGCGACAGGGTCGGATGGCTACACCTTC. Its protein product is CAISEWATGSDGYTF.

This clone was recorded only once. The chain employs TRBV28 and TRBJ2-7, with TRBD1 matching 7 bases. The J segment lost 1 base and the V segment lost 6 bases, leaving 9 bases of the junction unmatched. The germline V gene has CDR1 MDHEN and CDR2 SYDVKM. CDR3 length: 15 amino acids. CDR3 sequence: CASSPAQGISYEQYF. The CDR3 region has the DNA TGTGCCAGCAGCCCCGCACAGGGGATTTCCTACGAGCAGTACTTC. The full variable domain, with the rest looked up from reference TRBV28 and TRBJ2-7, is DVKVTQSSRYLVKRTGEKVFLECVQDMDHENMFWYRQDPGLGLRLIYFSYDVKMKEKGDIPEGYSVSREKKERFSLILESASTNQTSMYLCASSPAQGISYEQYFGPGTRLTVT.

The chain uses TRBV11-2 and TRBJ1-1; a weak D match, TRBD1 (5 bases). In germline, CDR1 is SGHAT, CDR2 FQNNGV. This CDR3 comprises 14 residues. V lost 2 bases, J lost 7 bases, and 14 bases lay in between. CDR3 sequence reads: CASSLMKARGEAFF. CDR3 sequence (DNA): TGTGCCAGCAGCTTAATGAAGGCGAGGGGTGAAGCTTTCTTT. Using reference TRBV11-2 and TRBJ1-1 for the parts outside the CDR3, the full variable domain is EAGVAQSPRYKIIEKRQSVAFWCNPISGHATLYWYQQILGQGPKLLIQFQNNGVVDDSQLPKDRFSAERLKGVDSTLKIQPAKLEDSAVYLCASSLMKARGEAFFGQGTRLTVV.

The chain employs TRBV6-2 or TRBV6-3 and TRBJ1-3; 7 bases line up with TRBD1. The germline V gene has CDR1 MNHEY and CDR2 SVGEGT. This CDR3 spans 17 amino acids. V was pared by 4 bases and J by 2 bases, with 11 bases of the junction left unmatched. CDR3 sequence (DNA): TGTGCCAGCAGTTCCATGTCCGGACAGGAGGCTGGAAACACCATATATTTT. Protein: CASSSMSGQEAGNTIYF.

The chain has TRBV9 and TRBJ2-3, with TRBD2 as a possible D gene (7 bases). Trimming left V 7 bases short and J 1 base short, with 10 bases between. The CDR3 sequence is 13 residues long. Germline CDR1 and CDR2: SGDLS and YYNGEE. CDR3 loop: CASGGAGTDTQYF. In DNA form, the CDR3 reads TGTGCCAGCGGGGGGGCTGGCACAGATACGCAGTATTTT. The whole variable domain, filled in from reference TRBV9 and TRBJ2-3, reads DSGVTQTPKHLITATGQRVTLRCSPRSGDLSVYWYQQSLDQGLQFLIQYYNGEERAKGNILERFSAQQFPDLHSELNLSSLELGDSALYFCASGGAGTDTQYFGPGTRLTVL.

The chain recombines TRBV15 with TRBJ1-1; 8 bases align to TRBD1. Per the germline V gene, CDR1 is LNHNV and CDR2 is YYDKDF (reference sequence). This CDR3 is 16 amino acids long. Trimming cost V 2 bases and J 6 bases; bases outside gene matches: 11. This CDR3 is CATSRPGGRVGAEAFF. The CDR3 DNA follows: TGTGCCACCAGCAGACCAGGGGGCCGGGTGGGGGCTGAAGCTTTCTTT.